The sample holds many counts of the clone carrying this T cell receptor beta chain. Its antigen is still unknown. This entry is derived from a study of identical twins. Findings and caveats of the study: Potential partial confounding of zero-insertion analyses by invariant MAIT and iNKT cells was noted. It was cross-sectional statistical analysis, not following the same donors, that the conclusions relied on.

Template switching added a universal primer site, and cDNA bore unique molecular identifiers. MiXCR, applied by TCRdb to the 5' RACE reads, yields one record per CDR3 protein. Of around 670,000 distinct CDR3 sequences in the sample, 6.1% were seen once. Germline assignment: CDR1 DFQATT and CDR2 SNEGSKA (reference sequence). V was cut by 5 bases and J by 3 bases, with 14 bases left in between. The CDR3 contains 14 residues. Healthy Caucasian individuals made up all the donors. The receptor's source is a man between 18 and 29 years old in good health. Sample: naive T cells sorted from blood. This sequence joins TRBV20-1 and TRBJ1-5; D is possibly TRBD1 (6 bases). The CDR3, as DNA: TGCAGTGCTGGGCGTGCAGGGGACAATCAGCCCCAGCATTTT. Protein product: CSAGRAGDNQPQHF.